The subject of this entry is one T cell receptor (beta chain). This clone's antigen is unknown. Qualities for individual bases were not recorded, and no much larger clone is one base off. Taken from cysteine to phenylalanine, the CDR3 has 15 residues. Only the CDR3 DNA stays, 45 bases, in frame from base 1. From a lookup of the germline V gene (reference sequence), CDR1 and CDR2 are LNHDA and SQIVND. The V and J ends are trimmed by 3 bases and 2 bases, leaving 13 bases between them. In total, just over 650 healthy bone marrow donors made up the cohort. All cohort members were sampled while nominally healthy, although unrecorded immune exposures were likely present. The donor tested CMV seropositive, placing the donor among the roughly 300 seropositive members of the cohort. A peripheral blood sample was provided by each donor, and peripheral blood mononuclear cells were used for TCR beta sequencing. Genomic DNA extraction from the blood cell samples was performed with the Qiagen DNeasy Blood Extraction Kit.

The data belong to a study of cytomegalovirus exposure and HLA in healthy donors (dated by TCRdb to about 2017). About the investigation overall: An earlier analysis of several hundred of the donors reported roughly 300 Gb of sequence data and around 120 million unique TCR beta sequences obtained from approximately 180 million T cells. Roughly 310 gigabases of sequencing data and tens of millions of unique TCR sequences were included in an early release covering about 620 HLA-typed donors. Of the roughly 400 genotyped donors, less than 90% were placed in the genetic ancestry cluster associated with self-reported Caucasian donors. The study aimed to test whether cataloging public T cell receptors could reveal signatures of past pathogen exposure. The study profiled the T cell repertoires of 500 to 800 subjects by immunosequencing and related them to cytomegalovirus serostatus. Besides the first cohort of 500 to 700 subjects, a separate validation cohort made up of 120 different subjects was used. The study combined high-throughput TCR immunosequencing, statistical association of individual TCRs with disease status, and machine learning to predict cytomegalovirus infection status. A later analysis re-analyzed previously published TCR beta repertoires from about 730 donors and added high-resolution HLA genotyping to study TCR occurrence patterns. Rather than drawing on any new phenotypic data, the later analysis identified candidate immune exposures from TCR beta sequences and the way those sequences occurred across donors. An earlier analysis of 587 of the donors used high-throughput TCR beta sequencing to judge whether each TCR beta V gene segment behaved as functional or pseudogenic. Donor age, sex, ethnicity and CMV serostatus were compiled together with the repertoire data. Genome-wide SNP genotypes for about 55% of the 666 donors were used in a later genetic analysis, which treated that subset as a discovery cohort. Every discovery cohort repertoire had been produced on one sequencing platform. Both class I and class II loci were covered by HLA typing, at four-digit resolution. The number of typed donors differed by locus: roughly 620-640 for A, B, C, DRB1 and DQB1; approximately 520 for DQA1; approximately 600 for DPA1; and roughly 450 for DPB1. About five DR-DQ haplotypes were treated as single units for association and clustering because of strong linkage in the cohort. Across 300 to 400 genotyped donors of the cohort, an average of roughly 230,000 unique TCR beta nucleotide sequences per donor were sequenced, and approximately 17% of those sequences were non-productive. On the study overall, not on this receptor specifically: Linkage disequilibrium might explain the correlated functional status among segregating V segments, but an unknown experimental factor could not be ruled out. Sequencing depth was assumed to be roughly uniform across donors in the presence/absence analyses, though that assumption may not hold. A cluster of highly shared sequence variants was judged likely to represent a technical artifact of the sequencing pipeline. In both the original and validation cohorts, the classifier was reported to diagnose cytomegalovirus status with high specificity and sensitivity. The only immune exposure information available for the cohort was CMV serostatus. In a later analysis, TCR association rates were found to vary across HLA loci, with the most associated TCRs seen for DRB1 alleles and the fewest for HLA-C alleles. HLA typing was unavailable for some donors at each locus, so association tests used only the typed subset. Some IMGT-functional V segments, including TRBV6-2 and TRBV6-3, could not be distinguished by the 87-base-pair reads and were therefore excluded. The authors suggested that the approach could potentially be extended to other disease states and immunological phenotypes. According to a later genetic analysis, donors in an Asian-associated ancestry cluster had fewer N-insertions in productive TCRs than the approximately 630-donor mean. A later analysis associated around 16,000 TCR beta sequences with specific HLA alleles at a false discovery rate of 0.05. The earlier analysis of 450 to 700 of the donors excluded some 16 rarely observed V segments, including chromosome 9 orphons, because counts were too low. Most CMV-associated TCR beta chains appeared to be HLA-restricted in a later analysis, and the HLA associations seemed to be driven largely by CMV exposure. While some public TCRs were present in many individuals, most TCR sequences turned up only very rarely across donors. The cohort was sequenced for TCR beta chains only, and without alpha or paired-chain data the features that could be detected were limited. V-gene and J-gene trimming of TCR beta chains was associated with a missense DCLRE1C variant in a later genetic analysis, and the association was replicated in an independent cohort. In an earlier analysis of under 600 of the donors, most TCR beta V segments were observed in productive rearrangements about 90% or about 30% of the time, broadly matching IMGT annotations. A further reported finding was that TCR beta sequences accurately predicted the HLA-A and HLA-B alleles for most subjects in the first cohort. In a later analysis, several top co-occurrence clusters were reported to appear linked to parvovirus B19, influenza, CMV and Epstein-Barr virus. In a later analysis, HLA-associated TCR beta chains showed more clonal expansion and lower generation probabilities than non-associated chains that were equally common. The study gave a list of some 150 TCR beta chains associated with cytomegalovirus. A few of the identified cytomegalovirus-associated TCR beta chains were confirmed in vitro to be specific for cytomegalovirus antigens. When HLA alleles, especially DR and DQ, strongly co-occurred, attributing TCR associations to individual alleles was difficult.

Libraries came from the immunoSEQ multiplex PCR assay. A mixture of 60 forward primers for TCR Vbeta segments and 13 reverse primers for TCR Jbeta segments was used in the multiplex PCR. A multiplex PCR assay on genomic DNA amplified the CDR3 region of rearranged TCR beta genes. The Illumina HiSeq System was used to sequence the amplified TCR beta libraries as 87-base-pair reads. For the original study's pipeline: A later analysis tallied approximately 87 million unique TCR beta chains across the 666 repertoires, and around 10 million of those chains were shared by two or more donors. A nearest-neighbor algorithm error-corrected the raw reads and collapsed the reads into unique sequences, merging closely related sequences to remove PCR and sequencing errors. V, D and J gene segments were assigned by aligning CDR3 sequences to IMGT reference sequences. Each retained sequence needed at least a six-nucleotide match to both a V gene segment and a J gene segment. A rearrangement was called productive if the CDR3 had no stop codons and remained in frame with V and J, and every other rearrangement was called non-productive. Following IMGT convention, CDR3 was defined as the stretch from the second conserved V-encoded cysteine to the conserved J-encoded phenylalanine. The earlier analysis of around 640 of the donors excluded sequences that lacked an unambiguous match to a single V gene segment. An earlier analysis of 450 to 650 of the donors called V segments functional above 56.7% productive rearrangements and segregating when the between-donor standard deviation exceeded 5%. To diagnose cytomegalovirus status from the catalog of TCR beta chain sequences, a statistical classification framework was built. In a later analysis, TCR nucleotide sequences were compared against IMGT/GENE-DB human TR gene sequences so that V and J genes could be assigned. Using the TCRdist pipeline, a later analysis assigned CDR3 sequences along with most-parsimonious VDJ recombination scenarios. A later analysis defined each TCR beta chain by its CDR3 amino acid sequence plus V-gene family, and excluded reads lacking a unique V-gene family. As a way to deal with suspected cross-contamination and a sequencing artifact, a later analysis dropped more than 500 nucleotide sequences that were highly shared and had low generation probability. In a later analysis, a clonal expansion index for each public chain was calculated from normalized within-repertoire ranks of inferred template counts. In a later analysis, generation probabilities were computed using a VDJ recombination model fitted to out-of-frame rearrangements, and the results were checked against IGoR. In a later analysis, TCR-TCR, TCR-HLA and TCR-CMV co-occurrence was scored with hypergeometric tests, and a repertoire-size bias correction was applied to TCR pairs. To estimate false discovery rates, a later analysis permuted the HLA or CMV assignments 20 times. In a later analysis, co-occurring TCRs were grouped using DBSCAN, and TCRdist sequence similarity was added for clustering within HLA-allele-positive subsets. Repertoires with fewer than 30,000 or more than 120,000 public chains were left out of co-occurrence clustering, as were four to six repertoires with anomalous nucleotide sharing. Sourced from immuneACCESS, this table was stored by TCRdb with only in-frame sequences that have V and J called. A share of the clones is absent; for the studies checked, an unresolved V gene accounts for under half, and the remainder has no known explanation. V and J calls and clone size are as listed in that table; D and trimming were resolved from the DNA. In all, the sample holds about 150,000 clones, and roughly three quarters of those were seen once. The ten biggest clones cover around 7% of the sample.

The receptor chain draws on TRBV19 and TRBJ1-2, and TRBD1 may be the D gene, going by 6 matching bases. The TCR was taken from a woman in her forties in good health and CMV-seropositive. The specimen was PBMCs. The DNA sequence is given as TGTGCCAGTAGTATTGGGGGGGCCTCGAACTATGGCTACACCTTC. Translated, it reads CASSIGGASNYGYTF.